The 21 T cell receptor beta chains presented below share a single source sample, sequenced in a study of T cells in Graves' hyperthyroidism and ophthalmopathy. Researchers amplified the TCR beta CDR3 regions from RNA transcripts. The HTBI primer set served for first-round RT-PCR of the TCR CDR3. TCRdb ran MiXCR on the multiplex PCR reads and lists one entry per CDR3 protein. The data show about 330,000 distinct CDR3 sequences, approximately 13% seen once. Sequencing used blood. These receptors were obtained from a middle-aged woman with Graves' ophthalmopathy.

This clonotype occurred a few times. The V gene is TRBV18, the J gene TRBJ1-1; TRBD1 is a possible D gene (5 bases). V lost 6 bases, J lost 4 bases, and 18 bases lay in between. Germline lookup yields CDR1 KGHSH and CDR2 LQKENI. The length of the CDR3 is 15 residues. CDR3 sequence (DNA): TGTGCCAGCTCCGAGGCCCGGGGGACCTTCACTGAAGCTTTCTTT. Translated, it gives CASSEARGTFTEAFF.

The genes are TRBV12-3 or TRBV12-4 and TRBJ2-7, with a tentative D call TRBD2 (7 bases). The CDR3 loop spans 16 amino acids. The V and J ends lost 3 bases and 0 bases respectively, with 15 bases between them. The CDR3 here is CASSLGQAGHSYEQYF. The CDR3 region has the DNA TGTGCCAGCAGTTTGGGACAAGCGGGACACTCCTACGAGCAGTACTTC.

In its sample, this clonotype was seen many times. The CDR3 protein is CAISDSGQPYTEAFF. DNA of the CDR3: TGTGCCATCAGTGATTCGGGACAGCCTTACACTGAAGCTTTCTTT. V usage is TRBV10-3 and J usage is TRBJ1-1, with 7 bases lining up with TRBD1. The CDR3 sequence is 15 residues long. V shed 3 bases, J shed 3 bases, and the junction held 7 bases outside the gene matches. CDR1 is ENHRY, CDR2 SYGVKD, per germline.

Details on this clonotype: The CDR3 does not end in the conserved phenylalanine or tryptophan, so this is likely a read error. The chain has TRBV10-3 and TRBJ1-2, with 8 bases identical to TRBD1. This CDR3 contains 13 residues. With V trimmed by 9 bases and J by 6 bases, 9 bases remained unmatched. Per germline, CDR1 ENHRY and CDR2 SYGVKD. The CDR3 sequence is CAIENTGGHGYTL. CDR3 DNA sequence: TGTGCCATAGAAAACACAGGGGGTCATGGCTACACCCTC.

This clonotype was detected a few times. The CDR3, as DNA: TGTGCCAGCAGCTTGTTGGGTGCCCCGGGAGGAGAGACCCAGTACTTC. This encodes CASSLLGAPGGETQYF. The rearrangement uses TRBV5-8 and TRBJ2-5; 7 nucleotides line up with TRBD2. Germline values: CDR1 SGHTS, CDR2 YDEGEE. V lost 1 base and J lost 4; bases outside the gene matches: 10. The CDR3 runs to 16 residues.

This clonotype was counted at least ten times. The rearrangement links TRBV12-3 or TRBV12-4 to TRBJ2-3, with 9 nucleotides matching TRBD1. CDR3 size: 14 residues. V dropped 6 bases and J dropped 3; count of bases not matched to a gene: 4. Here the CDR3 DNA reads TGTGCCAGCAGGAGGGACAGGGCGACAGATACGCAGTATTTT. Translation: CASRRDRATDTQYF.

This clonotype was detected ten times or more. The chain combines TRBV7-9 with TRBJ2-2, with D unresolved. The germline V gene has CDR1 SEHNR and CDR2 FQNEAQ (reference sequence). Trimming pared 0 bases from V and 1 base from J, leaving 9 bases between. There are 16 residues in the CDR3. This CDR3 is CASSLANQMNTGELFF. CDR3 sequence (DNA): TGTGCCAGCAGCTTAGCAAACCAGATGAACACCGGGGAGCTGTTTTTT.

This clonotype has at least ten counts. The chain employs TRBV6-1 and TRBJ2-7; weak D call: TRBD1 (6 bases). The CDR3 is 15 residues long. V lost 2 bases and J lost 6, with 17 bases in between. Germline CDR1 MNHNS, CDR2 SASEGT. The CDR3, as DNA: TGTGCCAGCAGTGAAAGGCTGGGGGCGCTTAGCGAGCAGTACTTC. Translated, it gives CASSERLGALSEQYF.

There are many counts of this clonotype. The chain has TRBV24-1 and TRBJ1-2; D gene unclear. Trimming cost V 4 bases and J 6 bases, with 8 bases left between them. The CDR3 is made up of 12 amino acids. Germline values: CDR1 KGHDR, CDR2 SFDVKD. DNA for the CDR3: TGTGCCACCAGTGACTCGACGGATGGCTACACCTTC. Translating gives CATSDSTDGYTF.

In this sample, this clonotype turned up many times. V gene TRBV15 combines with J gene TRBJ1-1; 11 nucleotides agree with TRBD1. J lost 6 bases, V lost 3 bases, and 3 bases had no gene match. Germline loops: CDR1 LNHNV, CDR2 YYDKDF (reference sequence). There are 14 residues in the CDR3. The DNA of the CDR3 is TGTGCCACCAGCAGTGAGGGACAGGGGGCTGAAGCTTTCTTT. Translating it yields CATSSEGQGAEAFF.

At least ten counts were recorded for this clonotype. The rearrangement joins TRBV12-3 or TRBV12-4 to TRBJ1-1, with a possible D match to TRBD1 (5 bases). V lost 0 bases and J lost 0, with 11 bases in between. This CDR3 comprises 16 residues. CDR3 loop: CASSLAQGVMNTEAFF. In nucleotides, the CDR3 is TGTGCCAGCAGTTTAGCGCAAGGGGTTATGAACACTGAAGCTTTCTTT.

This clonotype was seen repeatedly, ten times or more. The J gene is TRBJ1-5, the V gene TRBV30; D possibly corresponds to TRBD1 (5 bases). Germline V gives CDR1 GTSNPN, CDR2 SVGIG (reference sequence). Trimming removed 1 base at V and 4 bases at J, with 8 bases between. The CDR3 spans 13 residues. Here the CDR3 DNA reads TGTGCCTGGAGTGGGGGGACGAATCAGCCCCAGCATTTT. As protein: CAWSGGTNQPQHF.

This clonotype was recorded at least ten times. The chain combines TRBV10-3 with TRBJ2-3, with a possible D match to TRBD2 (6 bases). Germline CDR1 is ENHRY and CDR2 is SYGVKD. The CDR3 is made up of 14 amino acids. V dropped 7 bases and J dropped 2 bases, with 13 bases sitting between them. DNA for the CDR3: TGTGCCATCACTCGGGACTCCAACACAGATACGCAGTATTTT. It yields the protein CAITRDSNTDTQYF.

The CDR3 loop reads CASSMSRALNQPQHF. The CDR3 DNA follows: TGTGCCAGTAGTATGTCCAGGGCTCTCAATCAGCCCCAGCATTTT. The V gene is TRBV19, the J gene TRBJ1-5; TRBD1 might be the D (5 bases). Trimming removed 3 bases from V and 3 bases from J, with 12 bases in between. Germline V gene data show CDR1 as LNHDA and CDR2 as SQIVND (reference sequence). The CDR3 has 15 residues.

This sequence joins TRBV7-9 and TRBJ1-1; D is undetermined. Between the trimmed V and J ends, which lost 4 bases and 1 base, there was a span of 10 bases. CDR1 and CDR2 from the germline V gene are SEHNR and FQNEAQ (reference sequence). The CDR3 is made up of 14 amino acids. The CDR3 here is CASSYPTENTEAFF. The CDR3 DNA sequence: TGTGCCAGCAGCTACCCGACGGAGAACACTGAAGCTTTCTTT.

The sample holds many counts of this clonotype. The V and J genes are TRBV19 and TRBJ2-7; D could derive from TRBD1 or TRBD2 (5 bases each). Germline V gene lookup returns CDR1 LNHDA and CDR2 SQIVND (reference sequence). Deletions cut 9 bases from V and 4 bases from J, with 16 bases between. The CDR3 sequence is 13 residues long. CDR3 DNA: TGTGCCAGCAGCCGGGACCGAGGTTACGAGCAGTACTTC. This encodes CASSRDRGYEQYF.

This clonotype has ten or more counts. V gene TRBV11-3 combines with J gene TRBJ2-5, with 10 bases identical to TRBD1. The CDR3 runs 16 residues. Germline CDR1 is SGHNT and CDR2 is YENEEA. Trimming at V came to 6 bases and at J to 5 bases, leaving 12 bases not matched to a gene. This CDR3 is CASSRPGQGSRETQYF. Written as DNA, the CDR3 is TGTGCCAGCAGTCGACCGGGACAGGGGTCGCGGGAGACCCAGTACTTC.

The chain couples TRBV20-1 to TRBJ2-1, with 9 bases that match TRBD1. The V gene's germline CDR1 is DFQATT and CDR2 SNEGSKA (reference sequence). This CDR3 region has 17 residues. The V gene end was trimmed by 6 bases and the J gene end by 0 bases; junction bases not matched to a gene: 12. The CDR3 nucleotides read TGCAGTGCGTCTGGGGGAGGACAGGGGAGCTCCTACAATGAGCAGTTCTTC. This sequence encodes CSASGGGQGSSYNEQFF.

This clonotype came up a few times. This chain connects TRBV13 to TRBJ1-2; tentatively, D is TRBD1 (5 bases). Germline V gene lookup returns CDR1 PRHDT and CDR2 FYEKMQ (reference sequence). V was cut by 1 base and J by 5 bases, with 14 bases left in between. The CDR3 extends over 15 amino acids. CDR3 region: CASSLVGDRTYGYTF. DNA for the CDR3: TGTGCCAGCAGCTTAGTGGGGGATAGAACGTATGGCTACACCTTC.

This clonotype turned up a few times. The chain employs TRBV19 and TRBJ2-7; 16 nucleotides agree with TRBD2. This CDR3 is 16 amino acids long. Germline V gene data show CDR1 as LNHDA and CDR2 as SQIVND (reference sequence). J lost 5 bases, V lost 7 bases, and 8 bases had no gene match. The CDR3 here is CASTSGLAGGSHEQYF. The CDR3 DNA is TGTGCCAGTACCTCGGGACTAGCGGGAGGGAGCCACGAGCAGTACTTC.

Many counts were recorded for this clonotype. V is TRBV6-1 and J is TRBJ2-1; 8 bases map to TRBD1. Germline V gene lookup returns CDR1 MNHNS and CDR2 SASEGT. The length of the CDR3 is 13 residues. The V gene end was trimmed by 8 bases and the J gene end by 9 bases; junction bases not matched to a gene: 9. CDR3 loop: CASGFDRGSEQFF. The CDR3 nucleotides are TGTGCCAGCGGTTTTGACAGGGGCAGTGAGCAGTTCTTC.